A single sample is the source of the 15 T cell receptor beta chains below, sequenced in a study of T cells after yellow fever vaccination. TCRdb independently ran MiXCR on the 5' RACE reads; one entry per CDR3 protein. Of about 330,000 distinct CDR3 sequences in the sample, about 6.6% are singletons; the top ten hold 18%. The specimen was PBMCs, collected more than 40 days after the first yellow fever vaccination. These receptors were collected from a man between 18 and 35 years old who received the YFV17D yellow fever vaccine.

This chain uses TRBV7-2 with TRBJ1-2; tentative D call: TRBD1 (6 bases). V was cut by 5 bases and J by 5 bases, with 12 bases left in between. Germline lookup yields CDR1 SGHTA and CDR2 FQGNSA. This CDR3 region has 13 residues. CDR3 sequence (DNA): TGTGCCAGCAGCCCGGGGGCGATTTATGGCTACACCTTC. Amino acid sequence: CASSPGAIYGYTF. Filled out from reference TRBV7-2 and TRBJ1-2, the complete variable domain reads GAGVSQSPSNKVTEKGKDVELRCDPISGHTALYWYRQSLGQGLEFLIYFQGNSAPDKSGLPSDRFSAERTGGSVSTLTIQRTQQEDSAVYLCASSPGAIYGYTFGSGTRLTVV.

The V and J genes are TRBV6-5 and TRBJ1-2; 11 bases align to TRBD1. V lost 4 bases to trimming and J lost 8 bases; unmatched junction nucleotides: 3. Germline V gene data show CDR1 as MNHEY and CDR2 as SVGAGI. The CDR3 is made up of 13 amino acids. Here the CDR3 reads CASSWDRGRGYTF. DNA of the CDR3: TGTGCCAGCAGTTGGGACAGGGGGAGAGGCTACACCTTC.

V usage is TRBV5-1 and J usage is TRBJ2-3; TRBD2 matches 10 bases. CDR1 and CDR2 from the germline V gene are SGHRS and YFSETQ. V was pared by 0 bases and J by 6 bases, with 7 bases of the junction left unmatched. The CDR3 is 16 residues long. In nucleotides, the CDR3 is TGCGCCAGCAGCTTGGTGGGTCTAGCGGGGGCGGATACGCAGTATTTT. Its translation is CASSLVGLAGADTQYF.

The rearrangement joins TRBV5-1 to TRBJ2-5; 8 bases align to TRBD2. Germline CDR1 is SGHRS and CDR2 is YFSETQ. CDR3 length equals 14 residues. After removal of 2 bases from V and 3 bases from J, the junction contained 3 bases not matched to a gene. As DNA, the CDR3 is TGCGCCAGCAGCTTCCCCGGGAGGGAAGAGACCCAGTACTTC. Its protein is CASSFPGREETQYF.

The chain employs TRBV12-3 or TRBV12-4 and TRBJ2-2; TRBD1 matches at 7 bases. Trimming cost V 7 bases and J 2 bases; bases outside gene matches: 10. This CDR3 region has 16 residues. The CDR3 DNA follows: TGTGCCAGCACCCCTACCGGGACAGTCAACACCGGGGAGCTGTTTTTT. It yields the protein CASTPTGTVNTGELFF.

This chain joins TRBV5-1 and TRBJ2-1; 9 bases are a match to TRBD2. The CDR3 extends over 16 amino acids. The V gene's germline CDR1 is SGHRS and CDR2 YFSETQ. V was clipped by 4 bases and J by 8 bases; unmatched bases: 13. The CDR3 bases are TGCGCCAGCAGCCTGTCGGGGGCGGGGGGGCAGGATGAGCAGTTCTTC. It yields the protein CASSLSGAGGQDEQFF.

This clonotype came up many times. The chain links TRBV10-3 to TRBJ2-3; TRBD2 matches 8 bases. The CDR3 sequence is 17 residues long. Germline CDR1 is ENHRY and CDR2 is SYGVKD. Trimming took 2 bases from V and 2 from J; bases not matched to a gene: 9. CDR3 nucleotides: TGTGCCATCAGTGAGGGAGGGATAGCGGGGCTCACAGATACGCAGTATTTT. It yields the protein CAISEGGIAGLTDTQYF.

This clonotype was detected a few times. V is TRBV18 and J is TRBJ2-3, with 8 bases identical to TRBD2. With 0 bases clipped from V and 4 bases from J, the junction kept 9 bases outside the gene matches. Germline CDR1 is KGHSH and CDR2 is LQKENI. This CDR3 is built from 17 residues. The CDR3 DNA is TGTGCCAGCTCACCACCGAGCAGCGGGGGCAGCCCAGATACGCAGTATTTT. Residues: CASSPPSSGGSPDTQYF. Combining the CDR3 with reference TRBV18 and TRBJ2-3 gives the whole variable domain NAGVMQNPRHLVRRRGQEARLRCSPMKGHSHVYWYRQLPEEGLKFMVYLQKENIIDESGMPKERFSAEFPKEGPSILRIQQVVRGDSAAYFCASSPPSSGGSPDTQYFGPGTRLTVL.

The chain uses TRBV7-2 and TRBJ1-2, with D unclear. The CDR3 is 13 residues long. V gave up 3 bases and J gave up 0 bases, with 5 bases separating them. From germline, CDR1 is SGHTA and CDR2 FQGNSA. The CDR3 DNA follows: TGTGCCAGCAGCTTTGGGGCTAACTATGGCTACACCTTC. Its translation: CASSFGANYGYTF.

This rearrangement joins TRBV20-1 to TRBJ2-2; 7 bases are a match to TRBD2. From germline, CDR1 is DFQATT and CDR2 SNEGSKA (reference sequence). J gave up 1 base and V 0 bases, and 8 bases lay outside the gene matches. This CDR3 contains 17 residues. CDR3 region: CSARDLVGGGNTGELFF. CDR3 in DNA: TGCAGTGCTAGAGATCTTGTCGGCGGGGGGAACACCGGGGAGCTGTTTTTT.

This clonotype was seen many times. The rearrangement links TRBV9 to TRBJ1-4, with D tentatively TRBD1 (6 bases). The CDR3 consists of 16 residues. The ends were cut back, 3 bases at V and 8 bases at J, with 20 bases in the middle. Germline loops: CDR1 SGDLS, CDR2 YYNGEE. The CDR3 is CASSAPPAGAGEKLFF. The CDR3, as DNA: TGTGCCAGCAGCGCCCCCCCCGCAGGGGCGGGGGAAAAACTGTTTTTT. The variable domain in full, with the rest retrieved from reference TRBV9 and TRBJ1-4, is DSGVTQTPKHLITATGQRVTLRCSPRSGDLSVYWYQQSLDQGLQFLIQYYNGEERAKGNILERFSAQQFPDLHSELNLSSLELGDSALYFCASSAPPAGAGEKLFFGSGTQLSVL.

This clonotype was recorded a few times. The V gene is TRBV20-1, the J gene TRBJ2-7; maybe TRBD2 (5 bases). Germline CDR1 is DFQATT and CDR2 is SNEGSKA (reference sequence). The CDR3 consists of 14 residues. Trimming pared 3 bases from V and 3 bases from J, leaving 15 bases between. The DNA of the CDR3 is TGCAGTGCTAGGTCTCTTCGACGGGACTACGAGCAGTACGTC. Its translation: CSARSLRRDYEQYV.

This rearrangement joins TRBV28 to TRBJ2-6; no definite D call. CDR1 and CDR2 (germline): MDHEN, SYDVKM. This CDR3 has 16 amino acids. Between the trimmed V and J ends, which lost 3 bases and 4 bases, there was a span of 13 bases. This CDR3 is CASSLGLPSGANVLTF. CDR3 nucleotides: TGTGCCAGCAGTTTGGGTCTCCCATCGGGGGCCAACGTCCTGACTTTC.

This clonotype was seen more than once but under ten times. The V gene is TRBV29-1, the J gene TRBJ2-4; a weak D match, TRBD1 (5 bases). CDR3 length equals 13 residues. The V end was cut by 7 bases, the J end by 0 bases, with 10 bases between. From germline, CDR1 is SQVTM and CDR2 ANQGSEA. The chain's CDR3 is CSAREVAKNIQYF. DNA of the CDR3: TGCAGCGCCAGGGAAGTAGCCAAAAACATTCAGTACTTC. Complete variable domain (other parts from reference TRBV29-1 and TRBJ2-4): SAVISQKPSRDICQRGTSLTIQCQVDSQVTMMFWYRQQPGQSLTLIATANQGSEATYESGFVIDKFPISRPNLTFSTLTVSNMSPEDSSIYLCSAREVAKNIQYFGAGTRLSVL.

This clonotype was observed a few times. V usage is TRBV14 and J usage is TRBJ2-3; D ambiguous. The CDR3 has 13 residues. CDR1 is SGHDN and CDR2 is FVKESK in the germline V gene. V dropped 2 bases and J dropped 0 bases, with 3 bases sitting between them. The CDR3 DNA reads TGTGCCAGCAGCCAATACAGCACAGATACGCAGTATTTT. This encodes CASSQYSTDTQYF.